Here is one T cell receptor beta chain with its context. What it binds is unknown. Germline lookup yields CDR1 MNHEY and CDR2 SMNVEV (reference sequence). Trimming took 1 base from V and 8 from J, leaving 20 bases between them. The CDR3 loop spans 17 amino acids. The entry originates in a study of cytomegalovirus exposure and HLA in healthy donors. In the study overall: Genotyping of 400 or so donors showed that around 86% belonged to the Caucasian-associated ancestry cluster. Study conclusions and caveats: In terms of immune exposure information, only CMV serostatus was available.

PCR employed 60 Vbeta and 13 Jbeta primers. The table came from immunoSEQ multiplex PCR; TCRdb's copy has only in-frame clones and leaves some out. Counted here are around 160,000 clones, 75% to 80% occurring once; the ten biggest clones make up less than 3.5%. The sample was PBMCs. The sequence was obtained from a man between 35 and 55 years old in good health and CMV-seropositive. The chain uses TRBV27 and TRBJ2-2; D is uncertain. The CDR3 is CASSLLGSRWATGELFF. DNA of the CDR3: TGTGCCAGCAGTTTATTGGGCAGTCGATGGGCCACGGGGGAGCTGTTTTTT.